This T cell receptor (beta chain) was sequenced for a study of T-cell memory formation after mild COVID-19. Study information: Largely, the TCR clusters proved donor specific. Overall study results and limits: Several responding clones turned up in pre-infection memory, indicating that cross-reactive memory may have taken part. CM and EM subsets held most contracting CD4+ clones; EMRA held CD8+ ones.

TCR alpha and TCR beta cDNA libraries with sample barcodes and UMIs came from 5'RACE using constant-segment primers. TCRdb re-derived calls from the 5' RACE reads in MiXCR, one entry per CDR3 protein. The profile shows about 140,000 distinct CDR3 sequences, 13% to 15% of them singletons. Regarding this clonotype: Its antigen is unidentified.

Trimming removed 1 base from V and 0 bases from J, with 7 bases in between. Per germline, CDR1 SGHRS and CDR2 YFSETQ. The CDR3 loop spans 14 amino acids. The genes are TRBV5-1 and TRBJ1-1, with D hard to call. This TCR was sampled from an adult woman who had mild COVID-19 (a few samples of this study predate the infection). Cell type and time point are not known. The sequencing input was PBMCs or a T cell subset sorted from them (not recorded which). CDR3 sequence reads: CASSLSDLNTEAFF. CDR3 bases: TGCGCCAGCAGCTTGTCAGATCTGAACACTGAAGCTTTCTTT.